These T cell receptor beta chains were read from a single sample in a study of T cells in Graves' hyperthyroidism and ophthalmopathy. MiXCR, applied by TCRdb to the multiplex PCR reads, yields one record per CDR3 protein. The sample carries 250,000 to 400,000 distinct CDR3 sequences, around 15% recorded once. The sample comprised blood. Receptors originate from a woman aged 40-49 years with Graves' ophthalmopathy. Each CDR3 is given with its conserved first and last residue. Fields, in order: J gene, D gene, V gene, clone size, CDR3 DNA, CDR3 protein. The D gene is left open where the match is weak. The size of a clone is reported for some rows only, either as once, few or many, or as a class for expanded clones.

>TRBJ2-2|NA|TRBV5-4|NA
TGTGCCAGCAGCTTGGCTGCCGGGGAGCTGTTTTTT
CASSLAAGELFF
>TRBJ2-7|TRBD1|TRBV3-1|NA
TGTGCCAGCAGCCAAGATCGGGGGACAGGGGGCTTCTACGAGCAGTACTTC
CASSQDRGTGGFYEQYF
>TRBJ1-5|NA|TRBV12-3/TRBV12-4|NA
TGTGCCAGCAGAACCCCAGGGCAGAAGCATCAGCCCCAGCATTTT
CASRTPGQKHQPQHF
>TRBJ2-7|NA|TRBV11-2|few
TGTGCCAGCAGCCCGGGACACTACGAGCAGTACTTC
CASSPGHYEQYF
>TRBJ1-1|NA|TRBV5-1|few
TGCGCCAGCAGCAGTGAGGTGGTTGTGACTGAAGCTTTCTTT
CASSSEVVVTEAFF
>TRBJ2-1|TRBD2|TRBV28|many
TGTGCCAGCAGATATACTAGCGGAGCCTACAATGAGCAGTTCTTC
CASRYTSGAYNEQFF
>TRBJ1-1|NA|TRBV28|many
TGTGCCAGCAGAATGGACCTAAACACTGAAGCTTTCTTT
CASRMDLNTEAFF
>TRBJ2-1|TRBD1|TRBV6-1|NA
TGTGCCAGCAGACAGGGGGCGATCTACAATGAGCAGTTCTTC
CASRQGAIYNEQFF
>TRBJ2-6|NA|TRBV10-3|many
TGTGCCATCAGTGAACAACACCTCTCTGGGGCCAACGTCCTGACTTTC
CAISEQHLSGANVLTF
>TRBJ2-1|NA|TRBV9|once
TGTGCCAGCAGCGGAGAATCCTATTTGAGTGAGCAGTTCTTC
CASSGESYLSEQFF
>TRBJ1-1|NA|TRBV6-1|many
TGTGCCAGCAGTGAATGGTGGGGTGGCACTGAAGCTTTCTTT
CASSEWWGGTEAFF
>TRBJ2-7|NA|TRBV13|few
TGTGCCAGCAGCTTAGCCGGGGTCGAGCAGTACTTC
CASSLAGVEQYF
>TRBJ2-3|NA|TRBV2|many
TGTGCCAAAAAGGACAGATACACAGATACGCAGTATTTT
CAKKDRYTDTQYF
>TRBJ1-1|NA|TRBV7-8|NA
TGTGCCAGCAGGGTGACGGATTGGGGGAGAGGCGCTGAAGCTTTCTTT
CASRVTDWGRGAEAFF
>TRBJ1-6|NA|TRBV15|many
TGTGCCACCAGCGCCGGGTGGACAGACTCACCCCTCCACTTT
CATSAGWTDSPLHF
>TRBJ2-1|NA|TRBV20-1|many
TGCAGTGCTAGGTGGACATCCGGGGGAGTCCAGTTCTTC
CSARWTSGGVQFF
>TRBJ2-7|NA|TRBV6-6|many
TGTGCCAGCAGTTACTCGAAGGGTGTCTACGAGCAGTACTTC
CASSYSKGVYEQYF
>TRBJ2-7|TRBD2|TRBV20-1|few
TGCAGTGCTAGACTCAGGGGAGGGGACCATCTAGCGGGCAGGGTTCTTTCGCGCGAGCAGTACTTC
CSARLRGGDHLAGRVLSREQYF
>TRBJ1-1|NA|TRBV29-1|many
TGCAGCGTCGGACGACAGACCACTGAAGCTTTCTTT
CSVGRQTTEAFF
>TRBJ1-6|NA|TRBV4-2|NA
TGTGCCAGCAGCCAAGGGACGGATAATTCACCCCTCCACTTT
CASSQGTDNSPLHF
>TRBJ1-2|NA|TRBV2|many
TGTGCCAGCAGTAACTTATTGACAGACTACGATGGCTACACCTTC
CASSNLLTDYDGYTF
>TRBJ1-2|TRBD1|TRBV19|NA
TGTGCCAGTAGTCTTCCACCGGGACAGGGGGCAATAGGTGGCTACACCTTC
CASSLPPGQGAIGGYTF
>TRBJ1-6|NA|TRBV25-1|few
TGTGCCAGCAGTGAATATTCAGGGATCAATTCACCCCTCCACTTT
CASSEYSGINSPLHF
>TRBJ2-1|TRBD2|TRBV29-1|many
TGCAGCGTTATTGTGGGACTAGCGTCCTACAATGAGCAGTTCTTC
CSVIVGLASYNEQFF
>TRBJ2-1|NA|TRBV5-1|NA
TGCGCCAGCAGCTTAAGACTGGGGGAGCAGTTCTTC
CASSLRLGEQFF
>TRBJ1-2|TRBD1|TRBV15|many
TGTGCCACCAGCAGAGATTATGGGACAGGGGTTGATGGCTACACCTTC
CATSRDYGTGVDGYTF
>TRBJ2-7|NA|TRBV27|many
TGTGCCAGCAGCCTAACCGGGACACCGACCTACGAGCAGTACTTC
CASSLTGTPTYEQYF
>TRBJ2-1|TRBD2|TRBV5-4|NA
TGTGCCAGCAGCGCAACCGGGACTAGCGTCTCTGAGCAGTTCTTC
CASSATGTSVSEQFF
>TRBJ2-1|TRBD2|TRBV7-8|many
TGTGCCAGCAGCTTGACTAGCGGGAGTAATGAGCAGTTCTTC
CASSLTSGSNEQFF
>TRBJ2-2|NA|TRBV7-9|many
TGTGCCAGCAGACTCTTAAGCACCGGGGAGCTGTTTTTT
CASRLLSTGELFF
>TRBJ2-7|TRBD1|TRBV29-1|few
TGCAGCGTAGCCAGAAAGGCTAGGTCGGGACAGGGGGCTGTATACGAGCAGTACTTC
CSVARKARSGQGAVYEQYF
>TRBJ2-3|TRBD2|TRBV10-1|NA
TGCGCCAGCAGTAACGGGAGGGCCGGAGATACGCAGTATTTT
CASSNGRAGDTQYF
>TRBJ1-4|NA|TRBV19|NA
TGTGCCAGTAGTCCTGAATGGGGGCGCCGTGAAAAACTGTTTTTT
CASSPEWGRREKLFF
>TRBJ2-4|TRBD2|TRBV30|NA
TGTGCCTGGAGTGTCGGGACTAGCGGGATAGCCAAAAACATTCAGTACTTC
CAWSVGTSGIAKNIQYF
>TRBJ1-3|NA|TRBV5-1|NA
TGCGCCAGCAGCTCGACAGTCTCTGGAAACACCATATATTTT
CASSSTVSGNTIYF
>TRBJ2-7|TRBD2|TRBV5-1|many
TGCGCCAGCAGCGGGGCGACCGGGACTAGCGGGGGAGAGCAGTACTTC
CASSGATGTSGGEQYF